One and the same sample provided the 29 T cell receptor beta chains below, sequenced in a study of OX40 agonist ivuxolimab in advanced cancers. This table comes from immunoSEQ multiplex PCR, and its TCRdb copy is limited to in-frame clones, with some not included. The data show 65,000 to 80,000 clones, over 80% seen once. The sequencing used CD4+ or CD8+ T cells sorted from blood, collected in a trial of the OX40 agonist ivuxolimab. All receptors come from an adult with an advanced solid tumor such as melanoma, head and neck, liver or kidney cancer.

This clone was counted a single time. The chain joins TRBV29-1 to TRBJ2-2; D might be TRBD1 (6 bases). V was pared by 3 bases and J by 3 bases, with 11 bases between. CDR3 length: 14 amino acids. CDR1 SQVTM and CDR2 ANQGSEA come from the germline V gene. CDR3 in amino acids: CSVDRAGDTGELFF. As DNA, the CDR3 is TGCAGCGTTGATAGGGCAGGGGACACCGGGGAGCTGTTTTTT.

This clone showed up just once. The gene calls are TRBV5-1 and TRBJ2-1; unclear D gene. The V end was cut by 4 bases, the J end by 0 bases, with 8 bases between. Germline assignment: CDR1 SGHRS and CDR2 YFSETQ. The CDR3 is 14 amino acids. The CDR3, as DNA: TGCGCCAGCAGCCCTACATTCTCCTACAATGAGCAGTTCTTC. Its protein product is CASSPTFSYNEQFF.

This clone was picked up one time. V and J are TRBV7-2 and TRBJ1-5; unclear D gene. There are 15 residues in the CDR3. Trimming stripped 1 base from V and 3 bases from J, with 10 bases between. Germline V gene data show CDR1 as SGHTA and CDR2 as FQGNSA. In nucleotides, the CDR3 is TGTGCCAGCAGCTTAGACTACGGCATCAATCAGCCCCAGCATTTT. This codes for CASSLDYGINQPQHF.

CDR3 region: CAWGTDRGYEQYF. CDR3 bases: TGTGCCTGGGGGACAGACAGGGGTTACGAGCAGTACTTC. The chain combines TRBV30 with TRBJ2-7; 8 bases fit TRBD1. The trim removed 5 bases at V and 4 bases at J, leaving 7 bases unmatched. CDR1 is GTSNPN, CDR2 SVGIG, per germline (reference sequence). This CDR3 is 13 amino acids long.

The CDR3 coding sequence is TGTGCCAGCAGCTCGTACAGGGGGAACTATGGCTACACCTTC. Amino acids: CASSSYRGNYGYTF. The chain combines TRBV7-2 with TRBJ1-2, with 8 bases identical to TRBD1. Per germline, CDR1 SGHTA and CDR2 FQGNSA. The CDR3 runs 14 residues. The trim removed 4 bases at V and 2 bases at J, leaving 3 bases unmatched.

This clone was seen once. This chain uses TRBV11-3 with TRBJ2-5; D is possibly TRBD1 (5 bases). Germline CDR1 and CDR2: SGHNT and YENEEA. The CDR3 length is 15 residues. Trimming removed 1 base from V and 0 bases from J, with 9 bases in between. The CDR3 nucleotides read TGTGCCAGCAGCTTAGTGACAGTAAACCAAGAGACCCAGTACTTC. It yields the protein CASSLVTVNQETQYF. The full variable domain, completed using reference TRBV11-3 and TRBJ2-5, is EAGVVQSPRYKIIEKKQPVAFWCNPISGHNTLYWYLQNLGQGPELLIRYENEEAVDDSQLPKDRFSAERLKGVDSTLKIQPAELGDSAVYLCASSLVTVNQETQYFGPGTRLLVL.

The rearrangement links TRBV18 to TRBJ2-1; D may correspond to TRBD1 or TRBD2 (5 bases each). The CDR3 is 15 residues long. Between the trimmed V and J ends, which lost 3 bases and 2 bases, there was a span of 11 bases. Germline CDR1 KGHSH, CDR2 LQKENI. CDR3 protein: CASSPGAGAYNEQFF. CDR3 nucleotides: TGTGCCAGCTCACCTGGGGCGGGCGCCTACAATGAGCAGTTCTTC.

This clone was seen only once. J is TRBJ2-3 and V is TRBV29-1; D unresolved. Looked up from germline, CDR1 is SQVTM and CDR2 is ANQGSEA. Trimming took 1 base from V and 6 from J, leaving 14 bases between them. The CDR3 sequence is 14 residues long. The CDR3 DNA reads TGCAGCGTTGAAGCCGTCCCAAGGACGGATACGCAGTATTTT. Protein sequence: CSVEAVPRTDTQYF.

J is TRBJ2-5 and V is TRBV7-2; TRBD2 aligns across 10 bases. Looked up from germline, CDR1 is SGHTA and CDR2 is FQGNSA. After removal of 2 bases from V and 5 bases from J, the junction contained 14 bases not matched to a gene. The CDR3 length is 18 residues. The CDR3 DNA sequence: TGTGCCAGCAGCTTAATTAGGGGGCTAGCGGGAGTGGCGGAGACCCAGTACTTC. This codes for CASSLIRGLAGVAETQYF.

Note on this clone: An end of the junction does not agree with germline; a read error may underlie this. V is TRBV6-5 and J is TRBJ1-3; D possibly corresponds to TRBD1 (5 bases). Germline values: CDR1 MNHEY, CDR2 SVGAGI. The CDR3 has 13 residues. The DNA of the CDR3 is TGTGCCAGCAGTTACAGGCAGGGAAGCACCATATATTTT. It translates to CASSYRQGSTIYF.

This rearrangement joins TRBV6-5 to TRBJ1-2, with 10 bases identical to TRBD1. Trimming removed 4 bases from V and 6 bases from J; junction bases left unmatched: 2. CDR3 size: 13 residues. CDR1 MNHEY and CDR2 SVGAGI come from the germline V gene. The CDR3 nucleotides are TGTGCCAGCAGTTCCGGACAGGGGGATGGCTACACCTTC. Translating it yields CASSSGQGDGYTF.

This chain's CDR3 is CASSGPTNRETQYF. The CDR3 DNA follows: TGTGCCAGCAGCGGGCCAACTAATCGGGAGACCCAGTACTTC. The chain employs TRBV9 and TRBJ2-5; D remains ambiguous. The CDR3 totals 14 residues. Deletions cut 3 bases from V and 5 bases from J, with 14 bases between. From germline, CDR1 is SGDLS and CDR2 YYNGEE.

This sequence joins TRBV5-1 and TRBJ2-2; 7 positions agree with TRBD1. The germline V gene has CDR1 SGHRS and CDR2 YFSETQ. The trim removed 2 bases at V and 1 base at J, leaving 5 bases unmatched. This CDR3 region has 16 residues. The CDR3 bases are TGCGCCAGCAGCTTATCTAGACAGGGGAACACCGGGGAGCTGTTTTTT. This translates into CASSLSRQGNTGELFF.

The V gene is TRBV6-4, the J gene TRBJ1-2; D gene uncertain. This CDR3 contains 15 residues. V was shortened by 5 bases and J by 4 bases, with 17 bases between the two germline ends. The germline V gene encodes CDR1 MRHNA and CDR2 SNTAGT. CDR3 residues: CASSPGPGDSYGYTF. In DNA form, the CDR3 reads TGTGCCAGCAGTCCCGGGCCGGGAGATAGCTATGGCTACACCTTC.

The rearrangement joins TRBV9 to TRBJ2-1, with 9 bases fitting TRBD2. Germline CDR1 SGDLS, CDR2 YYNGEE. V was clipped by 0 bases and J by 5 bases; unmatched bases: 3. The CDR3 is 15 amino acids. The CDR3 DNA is TGTGCCAGCAGCGTAGGGACTAGCGCCCACAATGAGCAGTTCTTC. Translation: CASSVGTSAHNEQFF.

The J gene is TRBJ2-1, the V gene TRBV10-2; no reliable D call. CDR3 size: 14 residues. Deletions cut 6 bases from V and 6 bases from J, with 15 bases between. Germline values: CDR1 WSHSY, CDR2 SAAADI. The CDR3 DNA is TGCGCCAGCAGGTCGACCCTAACCCCCAATGAGCAGTTCTTC. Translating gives CASRSTLTPNEQFF.

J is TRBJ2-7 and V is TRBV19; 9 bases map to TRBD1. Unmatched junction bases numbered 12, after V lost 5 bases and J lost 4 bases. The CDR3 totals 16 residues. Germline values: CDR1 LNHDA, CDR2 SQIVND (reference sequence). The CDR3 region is CASSFSAPDRGYEQYF. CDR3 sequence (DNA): TGTGCCAGTAGTTTTTCTGCCCCGGACAGGGGTTACGAGCAGTACTTC.

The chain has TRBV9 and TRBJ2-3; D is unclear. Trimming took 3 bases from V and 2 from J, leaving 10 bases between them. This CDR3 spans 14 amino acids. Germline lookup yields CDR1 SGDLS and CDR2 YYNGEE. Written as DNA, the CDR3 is TGTGCCAGCAGCGGGATCACCATCACAGATACGCAGTATTTT. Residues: CASSGITITDTQYF.

CDR3 region: CASTRLAGEGVNEQFF. As DNA, the CDR3 is TGTGCCAGCACCAGACTAGCGGGAGAGGGTGTGAATGAGCAGTTCTTC. J is TRBJ2-1 and V is TRBV6-6; TRBD2 matches at 12 bases. CDR1 is MNHNY, CDR2 SVGAGI, per germline (reference sequence). J gave up 7 bases and V 7 bases, and 11 bases lay outside the gene matches. The CDR3 spans 16 residues.

The CDR3 DNA is TGTGCCAGCAGCCCATTCAGCGGGGCGAGCTCCTACAATGAGCAGTTCTTC. Its protein is CASSPFSGASSYNEQFF. The chain combines TRBV11-3 with TRBJ2-1; 7 bases line up with TRBD2. Germline V gives CDR1 SGHNT, CDR2 YENEEA. The CDR3 extends over 17 amino acids. V shed 5 bases and J 0 bases; nucleotides not matched to a gene: 10.

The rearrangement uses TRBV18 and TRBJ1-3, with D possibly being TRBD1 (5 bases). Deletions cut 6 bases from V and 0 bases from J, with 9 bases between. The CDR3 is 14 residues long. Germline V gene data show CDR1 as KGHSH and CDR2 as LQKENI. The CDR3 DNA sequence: TGTGCCAGCTCCTCAGGGAGCTCTGGAAACACCATATATTTT. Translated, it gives CASSSGSSGNTIYF.

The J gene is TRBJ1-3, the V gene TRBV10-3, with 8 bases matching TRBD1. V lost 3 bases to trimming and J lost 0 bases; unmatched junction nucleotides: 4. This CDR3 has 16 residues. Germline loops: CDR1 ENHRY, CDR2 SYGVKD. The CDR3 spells CAISDRGPASGNTIYF. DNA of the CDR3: TGTGCCATCAGTGACAGGGGGCCAGCCTCTGGAAACACCATATATTTT.

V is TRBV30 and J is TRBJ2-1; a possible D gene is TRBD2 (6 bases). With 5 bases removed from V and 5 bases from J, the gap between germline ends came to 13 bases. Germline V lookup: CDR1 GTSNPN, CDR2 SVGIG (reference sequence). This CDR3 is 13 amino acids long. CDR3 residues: CAWVRDWDNEQFF. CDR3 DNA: TGTGCCTGGGTACGGGACTGGGACAATGAGCAGTTCTTC.

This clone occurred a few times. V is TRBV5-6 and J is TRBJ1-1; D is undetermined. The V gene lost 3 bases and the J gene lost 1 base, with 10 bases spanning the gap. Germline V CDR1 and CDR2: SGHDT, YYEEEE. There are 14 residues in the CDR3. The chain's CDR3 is CASSSTDWNTEAFF. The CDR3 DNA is TGTGCCAGCAGCTCGACGGACTGGAACACTGAAGCTTTCTTT.

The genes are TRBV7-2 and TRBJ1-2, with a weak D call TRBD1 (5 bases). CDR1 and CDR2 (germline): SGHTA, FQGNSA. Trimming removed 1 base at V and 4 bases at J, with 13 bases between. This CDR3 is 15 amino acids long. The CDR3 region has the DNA TGTGCCAGCAGCTTAGAGGGAGGGGCGCTCTATGGCTACACCTTC. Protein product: CASSLEGGALYGYTF.

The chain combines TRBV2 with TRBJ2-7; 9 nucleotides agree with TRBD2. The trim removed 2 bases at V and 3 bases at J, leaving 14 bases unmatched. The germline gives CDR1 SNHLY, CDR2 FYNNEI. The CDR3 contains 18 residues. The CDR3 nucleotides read TGTGCCAGCAGTGAAAAGGGGACGTTTCTAGCGGGAAGCTACGAGCAGTACTTC. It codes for CASSEKGTFLAGSYEQYF.

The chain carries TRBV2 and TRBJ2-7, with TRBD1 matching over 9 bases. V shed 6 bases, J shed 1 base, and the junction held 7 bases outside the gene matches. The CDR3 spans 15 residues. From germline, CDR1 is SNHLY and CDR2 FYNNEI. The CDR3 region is CASRFTGGASYEQYF. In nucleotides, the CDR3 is TGTGCCAGCAGATTTACAGGGGGCGCATCCTACGAGCAGTACTTC.

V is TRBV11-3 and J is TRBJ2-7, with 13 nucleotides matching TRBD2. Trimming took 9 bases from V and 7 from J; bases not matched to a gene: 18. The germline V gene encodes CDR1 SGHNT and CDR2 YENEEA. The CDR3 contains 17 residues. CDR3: CASLGTGRTSGSGEQYF. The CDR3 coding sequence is TGTGCCAGTCTGGGGACAGGCCGGACTAGCGGGAGCGGGGAGCAGTACTTC.

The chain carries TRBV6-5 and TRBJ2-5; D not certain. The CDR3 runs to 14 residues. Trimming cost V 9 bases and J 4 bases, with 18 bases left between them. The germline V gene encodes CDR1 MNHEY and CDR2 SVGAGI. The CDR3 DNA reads TGTGCCAGGGAAAAGACTGTTTTCCCAGAGACCCAGTACTTC. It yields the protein CAREKTVFPETQYF.